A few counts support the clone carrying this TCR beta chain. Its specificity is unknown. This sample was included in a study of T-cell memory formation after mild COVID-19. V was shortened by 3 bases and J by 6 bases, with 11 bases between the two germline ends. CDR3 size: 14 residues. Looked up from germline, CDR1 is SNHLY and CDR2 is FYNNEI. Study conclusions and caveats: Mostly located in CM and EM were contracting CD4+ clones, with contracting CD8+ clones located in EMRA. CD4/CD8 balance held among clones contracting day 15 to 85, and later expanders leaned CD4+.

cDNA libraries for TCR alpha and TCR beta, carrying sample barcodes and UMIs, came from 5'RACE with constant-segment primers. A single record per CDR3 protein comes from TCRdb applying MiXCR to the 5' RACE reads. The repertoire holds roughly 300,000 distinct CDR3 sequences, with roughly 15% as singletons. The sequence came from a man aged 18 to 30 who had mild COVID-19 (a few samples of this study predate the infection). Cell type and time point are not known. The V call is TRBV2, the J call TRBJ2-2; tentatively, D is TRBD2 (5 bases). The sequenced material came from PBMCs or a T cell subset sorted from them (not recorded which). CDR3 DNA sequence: TGTGCCAGCAGTGATTCGGGGTTGGCCGGGGAGCTGTTTTTT. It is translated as CASSDSGLAGELFF.